Described below is a single T cell receptor beta chain sequence and its context. Its antigen remains unidentified. The source of the sample is a study of shared clonotypes between healthy human individuals. Study conclusions and caveats: With a handful of donors compared, around 5% of naive CD4 clonotypes were shared.

The CDR3 is 16 amino acids. Germline CDR1 SGDLS, CDR2 YYNGEE. After removal of 3 bases from V and 10 bases from J, the junction contained 13 bases not matched to a gene. It was CD45RO-negative cells, positively selected for CCR7, that made up naive CD8 cells, with terminally differentiated effector memory CD45RA+ cells excluded. The study enrolled healthy HIV-negative adults without recent acute infections or vaccinations as donors. Using immunoSEQ multiplex PCR, the repertoire was profiled, and TCRdb retains in-frame clones only, with some absent. The sample holds over 2 million clones, about 95% seen once.

The chain recombines TRBV9 with TRBJ1-6, with 7 bases aligning to TRBD1. The sequenced sample consisted of naive CD8+ T cells sorted from blood. The sequence was obtained from a man aged 18 to 29 in good health. CDR3 nucleotide sequence: TGTGCCAGCAGCGCAGGGGACAGTCCTGGGGGGTCACCCCTCCACTTT. Its protein product is CASSAGDSPGGSPLHF.